This TCR beta chain was sequenced for a study of T cells after yellow fever vaccination. Conversion of TCR transcripts into cDNA relied on 5'RACE template switching, which added a universal primer site and UMIs. TCRdb used MiXCR to reprocess the 5' RACE reads, holding one entry per CDR3 protein. The sample includes 450,000 to 650,000 distinct CDR3 sequences, 20% to 25% of them seen just once. From germline, CDR1 is SEHNR and CDR2 FQNEAQ (reference sequence). The CDR3 contains 13 residues. Trimming took off 5 bases at V and 7 bases at J, with 11 bases between the two ends. The sequences come from PBMCs, collected roughly 20 days after the first yellow fever vaccination. The sequence derives from a man aged 18 to 29 who received the YFV17D yellow fever vaccine. This rearrangement joins TRBV7-9 to TRBJ2-2, with a tentative D call TRBD1 (6 bases). The CDR3 reads CASSGRGDGELFF. The DNA of the CDR3 is TGTGCCAGCAGCGGCAGGGGTGACGGGGAGCTGTTTTTT.